This passage covers 9 T cell receptor beta chains from one sample sequenced in a study of blood T cell repertoires in COVID-19 (dated by TCRdb to 2020 to 2021). The library was obtained by the immunoSEQ multiplex PCR assay. The clones in this table, taken by TCRdb from immuneACCESS, are in-frame only. Not every clone is retained; where verified, under half of the shortfall comes from an unresolved V gene, and the cause of the rest is unknown. This sample gives 150,000 or so clones in total; 86% of them show up just once. Over 9.5% of the sample is taken by the ten largest. The source material was peripheral blood. The receptors were gathered from a woman aged 70 to 79 with COVID-19, enrolled during active disease.

This clone came up many times. The chain combines TRBV5-6 with TRBJ1-6; TRBD1 matches 10 bases. The CDR3 spans 15 residues. J was trimmed by 7 bases and V by 5 bases; bases with no gene match: 6. Per the germline V gene, CDR1 is SGHDT and CDR2 is YYEEEE. For the CDR3, the DNA is TGTGCCAGCAGACCGCGGGACAGGGGAAATTCACCCCTCCACTTT. Protein product: CASRPRDRGNSPLHF.

The chain recombines TRBV28 with TRBJ1-5; 7 bases map to TRBD1. This CDR3 contains 13 residues. With 6 bases clipped from V and 6 bases from J, the junction kept 5 bases outside the gene matches. CDR1 and CDR2 (germline): MDHEN, SYDVKM. For the CDR3, the DNA is TGTGCCAGCAGCACTTCAGGGGGTCAGCCCCAGCATTTT. It codes for CASSTSGGQPQHF. Full variable domain (outside the CDR3, taken from reference TRBV28 and TRBJ1-5): DVKVTQSSRYLVKRTGEKVFLECVQDMDHENMFWYRQDPGLGLRLIYFSYDVKMKEKGDIPEGYSVSREKKERFSLILESASTNQTSMYLCASSTSGGQPQHFGDGTRLSIL.

A remark on this clone: This could be a read error, since a much larger clone is one nucleotide away. This sample includes further DNA sequences coding for the same CDR3. This rearrangement joins TRBV29-1 to TRBJ2-5; 7 positions agree with TRBD2. The CDR3 has 14 amino acids. Germline V CDR1 and CDR2: SQVTM, ANQGSEA. The CDR3 sequence is CRVGALGGGETQYF. The CDR3 region has the DNA TGCCGCGTTGGGGCACTGGGGGGGGGAGAGACCCAGTACTTC.

The chain couples TRBV7-2 to TRBJ2-3, with D unresolved. The ends were cut back, 3 bases at V and 5 bases at J, with 3 bases in the middle. The length of the CDR3 is 11 residues. CDR1 is SGHTA, CDR2 FQGNSA, per germline. CDR3 in DNA: TGTGCCAGCAGCTTCTTAGATACGCAGTATTTT. Translating gives CASSFLDTQYF.

The genes are TRBV9 and TRBJ2-1, with D tentatively TRBD1 (5 bases). Trimming pared 0 bases from V and 7 bases from J, leaving 11 bases between. Germline values: CDR1 SGDLS, CDR2 YYNGEE. The CDR3 is 14 residues long. DNA of the CDR3: TGTGCCAGCAGCGTAGTGGGTCCAGGGAATGAGCAGTTCTTC. It encodes CASSVVGPGNEQFF. Looking up the rest from reference TRBV9 and TRBJ2-1 gives the full variable domain: DSGVTQTPKHLITATGQRVTLRCSPRSGDLSVYWYQQSLDQGLQFLIQYYNGEERAKGNILERFSAQQFPDLHSELNLSSLELGDSALYFCASSVVGPGNEQFFGPGTRLTVL.

The chain combines TRBV7-8 with TRBJ1-1; D remains ambiguous. The V end was cut by 6 bases, the J end by 3 bases, with 14 bases between. CDR1 and CDR2 from the germline V gene are SGHVS and FQNEAQ. This CDR3 has 14 residues. The CDR3 coding sequence is TGTGCCAGCAGACCCGACATGTCCCACACTGAAGCTTTCTTT. As protein: CASRPDMSHTEAFF.

In this sample, this clone turned up once. The chain links TRBV14 to TRBJ1-4; D perhaps matches TRBD1 (6 bases). The CDR3 sequence is 14 residues long. The ends were cut back, 4 bases at V and 7 bases at J, with 13 bases in the middle. CDR1 is SGHDN and CDR2 is FVKESK in the germline V gene. The CDR3, as DNA: TGTGCCAGCAGCCTCGGACAGAAGATTGAAAAACTGTTTTTT. This gives the protein CASSLGQKIEKLFF.

V is TRBV28 and J is TRBJ1-2, with 10 bases that match TRBD1. In germline, CDR1 is MDHEN, CDR2 SYDVKM. The CDR3 is 13 residues long. The J segment lost 8 bases and the V segment lost 5 bases, leaving 5 bases of the junction unmatched. The CDR3 region is CASSRQGARGYTF. The DNA of the CDR3 is TGTGCCAGCAGTAGACAGGGGGCGCGAGGCTACACCTTC.

This chain uses TRBV7-9 with TRBJ2-5; D remains unclear. The V gene lost 5 bases and the J gene lost 1 base, with 20 bases spanning the gap. The CDR3 has 17 amino acids. Germline CDR1 and CDR2: SEHNR and FQNEAQ (reference sequence). The CDR3 sequence: CASSPSLLSQFQETQYF. The CDR3 bases are TGTGCCAGCAGCCCTAGTCTGTTGAGTCAGTTCCAAGAGACCCAGTACTTC. Full variable domain (rest looked up from reference TRBV7-9 and TRBJ2-5): DTGVSQNPRHKITKRGQNVTFRCDPISEHNRLYWYRQTLGQGPEFLTYFQNEAQLEKSRLLSDRFSAERPKGSFSTLEIQRTEQGDSAMYLCASSPSLLSQFQETQYFGPGTRLLVL.